The next 4 T cell receptor beta chains were all read from a single sample in a study of blood T cell repertoires in COVID-19. Sequenced by immunoSEQ multiplex PCR; TCRdb stores in-frame clones only, minus some. This repertoire shows about 180,000 clones, 78% found once; its top ten account for roughly 17%. What was sequenced was PBMCs or T cells enriched from blood (not recorded which). The receptors were sampled from a woman between 45 and 65 years old who had recovered from COVID-19.

This clone appeared a single time. The chain couples TRBV18 to TRBJ2-7, with TRBD1 identical over 8 bases. The CDR3 contains 14 residues. J was trimmed by 4 bases and V by 2 bases; bases with no gene match: 4. CDR1 is KGHSH, CDR2 LQKENI, per germline. The CDR3 loop is CASSPSGQGYEQYF. The CDR3 bases are TGTGCCAGCTCACCATCAGGACAGGGTTACGAGCAGTACTTC.

The CDR3: CASTDQVYNEQFF. The CDR3 nucleotides are TGTGCCAGTACTGACCAGGTTTACAATGAGCAGTTCTTC. The rearrangement links TRBV19 to TRBJ2-1; D is ambiguous. Germline V gene lookup returns CDR1 LNHDA and CDR2 SQIVND (reference sequence). Trimming removed 7 bases at V and 4 bases at J, with 11 bases between. The CDR3 consists of 13 residues. Full variable domain (remainder filled in from reference TRBV19 and TRBJ2-1): DGGITQSPKYLFRKEGQNVTLSCEQNLNHDAMYWYRQDPGQGLRLIYYSQIVNDFQKGDIAEGYSVSREKKESFPLTVTSAQKNPTAFYLCASTDQVYNEQFFGPGTRLTVL.

The chain joins TRBV5-1 to TRBJ2-7; 9 bases agree with TRBD2. Germline V lookup: CDR1 SGHRS, CDR2 YFSETQ. This CDR3 region has 15 residues. V lost 3 bases to trimming and J lost 12 bases; unmatched junction nucleotides: 16. The CDR3 reads CASSSGASGMVEGYF. The CDR3 DNA is TGCGCCAGCAGCTCGGGGGCTAGCGGGATGGTCGAGGGGTACTTC.

This clone was recorded only once. This rearrangement joins TRBV9 to TRBJ2-1, with D possibly matching TRBD2 (5 bases). The CDR3 contains 15 residues. With 0 bases removed from V and 8 bases from J, the gap between germline ends came to 15 bases. Germline V gene sequence: CDR1 SGDLS, CDR2 YYNGEE. CDR3 DNA sequence: TGTGCCAGCAGCGTAGTAGGTGGGAGAGGCGATGAGCAGTTCTTC. It specifies CASSVVGGRGDEQFF.